This record looks at one T cell receptor beta chain sequence and its context. Its specific antigen is unknown. No much larger clone is present one base from it, and per-base qualities are unavailable. The record originates from a study of blood T cell repertoires in COVID-19 (dated by TCRdb to the early 2020s). At the level of the whole study: The collaborator samples originated in the United States, Italy and Spain and spanned the acute and convalescent phases of COVID-19. The prospective study material was composed of cDNA or gDNA derived from T cells, B-cell-depleted T cells, or PBMCs. The dataset comprised deeply sampled blood TCRbeta repertoires from subjects exposed to, actively infected with, or recovered from COVID-19. A freely available public database, intended as a resource for researchers studying the immune response to SARS-CoV-2, is where the repertoires were released. The samples were drawn from the first 160 participants of the ongoing ImmuneRACE study and from 1,200 or so subjects provided by 6 global collaborators. The sample metadata nearly always contained a de-identified subject ID, COVID-19 status, age in years and sex. Where available, HLA class I and class II types were taken from metadata supplied by the sample provider and were not determined by assay-based typing. General findings and caveats noted by the study authors: The quantity of clinical and demographic metadata differed by source and by participant and was supplied without curation.

The cysteine opens and the phenylalanine closes a CDR3 of 14 amino acids. Just CDR3 DNA is preserved here, 42 bases in frame from base 1. Germline trimming: 4 bases from V, 8 bases from J; junction bases outside gene matches: 10. Looking up the germline V gene yields CDR1 SNHLY and CDR2 FYNNEI. Each collaborating institution followed its own protocols to collect whole blood in K2EDTA tubes. Collaborator samples were shipped for TCRbeta analysis as frozen whole blood, isolated PBMCs, or DNA extracted from either sample type. The immunoSEQ Assay, a bias-controlled multiplex PCR, was used to amplify TCRbeta CDR3 regions from genomic DNA. The paper's processing steps were these. Nucleated cell counts per sample were estimated from amplification of reference gene primers within the assay. To quantify the absolute abundance of each unique TCRbeta CDR3 rearrangement, sequence reads were collapsed and filtered. Productive Simpson clonality was computed per sample as the square root of Simpson's diversity index over productive rearrangements. The source is immuneACCESS, and TCRdb retained only in-frame sequences with V and J called. Part of the clones is not carried over; for the studies checked, unresolved V genes explain less than half of this, and the remainder is unexplained. The D gene and trimming were derived from the DNA, and the V and J assignments and clone size from that table. This sample holds some 94,000 clones; 65% to 85% were observed only once. The ten biggest clones cover 2% of the sample.

Source material: peripheral blood. The chain is assembled from TRBV2 and TRBJ1-2; 7 bases in between match TRBD1. The receptor was isolated from an older man with active or convalescent COVID-19. The CDR3 in this case is CASSGGGQRSGYTF. DNA sequence: TGTGCCAGCAGTGGAGGGGGACAGCGGTCCGGCTACACCTTC.